This passage covers 31 T cell receptor beta chains from one sample sequenced in a study of a mutant IDH1 vaccine in newly diagnosed glioma. The time point is: baseline, week 1 (first vaccination visit). Treatment meaning: pre-vaccination baseline after standard-of-care therapy. Generated by immunoSEQ multiplex PCR, the TCRdb table keeps only in-frame clones and is missing some. The repertoire includes about 38,000 clones, around 80% of them detected once, and less than 9.5% sits in the top ten. The sample consisted of PBMCs, taken from a glioma patient treated with radiotherapy, temozolomide or both. The receptors come from a man between 40 and 49 years old with glioma. Some clones in this sample may be carry-over from other donors' samples.

This chain joins TRBV7-2 and TRBJ1-2; unclear D gene. This CDR3 region has 14 residues. The germline gives CDR1 SGHTA, CDR2 FQGNSA. Trimming stripped 5 bases from V and 3 bases from J, with 13 bases between. The CDR3 region is CASSPAGFDYGYTF. The CDR3 nucleotides read TGTGCCAGCAGCCCCGCGGGCTTCGACTATGGCTACACCTTC.

The chain combines TRBV20-1 with TRBJ1-1; D gene unclear. V was trimmed by 6 bases and J by 8 bases, leaving 10 bases between them. Germline V CDR1 and CDR2: DFQATT, SNEGSKA (reference sequence). The CDR3 contains 10 residues. The CDR3 sequence: CSALFLEAFF. Here the CDR3 DNA reads TGCAGTGCCCTTTTCCTGGAAGCTTTCTTT.

The rearrangement joins TRBV5-5 to TRBJ1-1, with D unresolved. Trimming removed 0 bases at V and 11 bases at J, with 11 bases between. Germline values: CDR1 SGHKS, CDR2 YYEKEE (reference sequence). The CDR3 is 12 residues long. CDR3: CASSLVGRTAFF. CDR3 nucleotides: TGTGCCAGCAGCTTGGTGGGCCGGACGGCTTTCTTT.

The chain recombines TRBV30 with TRBJ1-2; a possible D gene is TRBD1 (5 bases). This CDR3 region has 15 residues. Trimming took off 0 bases at V and 4 bases at J, with 15 bases between the two ends. Germline V CDR1 and CDR2: GTSNPN, SVGIG (reference sequence). The CDR3 DNA reads TGTGCCTGGAGTGTTGATTTCTCGGGGGGCTATGGCTACACCTTC. Its translation is CAWSVDFSGGYGYTF.

The table lists this clone with a few counts. The chain joins TRBV2 to TRBJ1-1, with D possibly matching TRBD1 (5 bases). The germline V gene has CDR1 SNHLY and CDR2 FYNNEI. The CDR3 runs to 14 residues. The V gene lost 7 bases and the J gene lost 3 bases, with 15 bases spanning the gap. CDR3 residues: CASKGRMGYTEAFF. The DNA of the CDR3 is TGTGCCAGCAAGGGGCGTATGGGGTACACTGAAGCTTTCTTT.

The rearrangement uses TRBV18 and TRBJ1-2; perhaps TRBD1 as D (5 bases). Trimming cost V 3 bases and J 1 base, with 15 bases left between them. The CDR3 consists of 16 residues. Germline V gene lookup returns CDR1 KGHSH and CDR2 LQKENI. The DNA for the CDR3 is TGTGCCAGCTCACCCCCGGGAAACAGGCGTAACTATGGCTACACCTTC. Translated: CASSPPGNRRNYGYTF.

In this sample, this clone turned up a few times. V and J are TRBV30 and TRBJ2-5; D uncertain. V gave up 3 bases and J gave up 8 bases, with 16 bases separating them. The length of the CDR3 is 13 residues. Per the germline V gene, CDR1 is GTSNPN and CDR2 is SVGIG (reference sequence). The CDR3 DNA follows: TGTGCCTGGAGCCACCTCTTGGGCGTAACCCAGTACTTC. Translation gives CAWSHLLGVTQYF.

V usage is TRBV30 and J usage is TRBJ1-2; TRBD1 is a possible D gene (6 bases). Germline V gene data show CDR1 as GTSNPN and CDR2 as SVGIG (reference sequence). CDR3 length: 14 residues. V lost 2 bases and J lost 4, with 14 bases in between. The CDR3 loop is CAWSWGGAVYGYTF. CDR3 nucleotides: TGTGCCTGGAGTTGGGGGGGGGCAGTCTATGGCTACACCTTC. Combining the CDR3 with reference TRBV30 and TRBJ1-2 gives the whole variable domain SQTIHQWPATLVQPVGSPLSLECTVEGTSNPNLYWYRQAAGRGLQLLFYSVGIGQISSEVPQNLSASRPQDRQFILSSKKLLLSDSGFYLCAWSWGGAVYGYTFGSGTRLTVV.

V and J are TRBV5-1 and TRBJ1-1; perhaps TRBD1 as D (5 bases). The CDR3 is 13 residues long. Per germline, CDR1 SGHRS and CDR2 YFSETQ. Deletions cut 4 bases from V and 11 bases from J, with 18 bases between. CDR3 DNA: TGCGCCAGCAGCCGGGGGGACCGCACGGAGGCTTTCTTT. Translating it yields CASSRGDRTEAFF.

The chain has TRBV7-9 and TRBJ2-2; the match to TRBD1 covers 7 bases. Germline CDR1 reads SEHNR; CDR2 reads FQNEAQ (reference sequence). With V trimmed by 5 bases and J by 0 bases, 3 bases remained unmatched. This CDR3 region has 15 residues. CDR3 nucleotide sequence: TGTGCCAGCAGCGACAGGGCCGCGAACACCGGGGAGCTGTTTTTT. Protein: CASSDRAANTGELFF.

CDR3 coding DNA: TGCGCCAGCAGCTTGGGGGGGATCCAGTACTTC. Amino acids: CASSLGGIQYF. The chain joins TRBV5-1 to TRBJ2-5; D tentatively reads TRBD1 or TRBD2 (5 bases each). V was trimmed by 0 bases and J by 10 bases, leaving 7 bases between them. CDR1 and CDR2 from the germline V gene are SGHRS and YFSETQ. The CDR3 has 11 residues.

The J gene is TRBJ1-1, the V gene TRBV6-6; D unresolved. V was clipped by 2 bases and J by 2 bases, with 6 bases between them. CDR1 is MNHNY and CDR2 is SVGAGI in the germline V gene (reference sequence). The CDR3 has 13 residues. The CDR3 reads CASSYGPNTEAFF. The CDR3 DNA reads TGTGCCAGCAGTTACGGGCCAAACACTGAAGCTTTCTTT.

This clone was counted only a few times. V usage is TRBV4-1 and J usage is TRBJ1-5; D unresolved. V lost 5 bases, J lost 7 bases, and 21 bases lay in between. Germline-derived CDR1 and CDR2 are MGHRA and YSYEKL. The CDR3 is made up of 16 amino acids. CDR3 nucleotides: TGCGCCAGCAGCAGGACGGATACGAGTAATCTACAGCCCCAGCATTTT. Amino acid sequence: CASSRTDTSNLQPQHF.

V usage is TRBV9 and J usage is TRBJ2-1; D ambiguous. V lost 0 bases and J lost 0, with 7 bases in between. The germline gives CDR1 SGDLS, CDR2 YYNGEE. The length of the CDR3 is 15 residues. For the CDR3, the DNA is TGTGCCAGCAGCGTAGTGGATTTCTCCTACAATGAGCAGTTCTTC. It is translated as CASSVVDFSYNEQFF.

V usage is TRBV7-9 and J usage is TRBJ2-7; D might be TRBD1 (5 bases). In germline, CDR1 is SEHNR, CDR2 FQNEAQ (reference sequence). V lost 10 bases and J lost 1, with 14 bases in between. This CDR3 region has 13 residues. The CDR3 DNA is TGTGCCACGGAGACGGACACTTCCTACGAGCAGTACTTC. Its translation: CATETDTSYEQYF.

This chain connects TRBV27 to TRBJ2-3; 9 bases line up with TRBD2. The CDR3 totals 17 residues. The V gene end was trimmed by 4 bases and the J gene end by 0 bases; junction bases not matched to a gene: 8. Germline assignment: CDR1 MNHEY and CDR2 SMNVEV (reference sequence). The CDR3 here is CASSWGRLAASTDTQYF. The CDR3 nucleotides are TGTGCCAGCAGTTGGGGACGACTAGCGGCTAGCACAGATACGCAGTATTTT.

The chain combines TRBV5-1 with TRBJ2-7, with D perhaps TRBD1 or TRBD2 (5 bases each). The V end lost 0 bases, the J end lost 6 bases, and 7 bases lay between the germline ends. The length of the CDR3 is 12 residues. Germline lookup yields CDR1 SGHRS and CDR2 YFSETQ. In DNA, the CDR3 is TGCGCCAGCAGCTTGGAGAGGGGCGAGCAGTACTTC. It codes for CASSLERGEQYF.

The chain recombines TRBV19 with TRBJ2-2, with D unclear. This CDR3 has 12 residues. The V end lost 4 bases, the J end lost 6 bases, and 6 bases lay between the germline ends. Germline V gene data show CDR1 as LNHDA and CDR2 as SQIVND (reference sequence). The DNA of the CDR3 is TGTGCCAGTAGTAACCCTGCCGGGGAGCTGTTTTTT. It codes for CASSNPAGELFF.

This chain connects TRBV5-6 to TRBJ1-5; D gene ambiguous. The CDR3 is 16 residues long. Trimming took off 0 bases at V and 0 bases at J, with 10 bases between the two ends. Looked up from germline, CDR1 is SGHDT and CDR2 is YYEEEE. CDR3 in amino acids: CASSLGPEYSNQPQHF. CDR3 nucleotide sequence: TGTGCCAGCAGCTTGGGTCCGGAGTATAGCAATCAGCCCCAGCATTTT.

Turning to this clone: In the same sample, other DNA sequences code for this CDR3. The rearrangement joins TRBV5-1 to TRBJ1-2; D call uncertain. Trimming took off 0 bases at V and 5 bases at J, with 5 bases between the two ends. CDR1 and CDR2 (germline): SGHRS, YFSETQ. The CDR3 runs to 12 residues. The DNA for the CDR3 is TGCGCCAGCAGCTTGGGGGGTTATGGCTACACCTTC. As protein: CASSLGGYGYTF.

The rearrangement links TRBV18 to TRBJ2-7; D remains ambiguous. The CDR3 loop spans 14 amino acids. The V and J ends lost 0 bases and 2 bases respectively, with 8 bases between them. CDR1 and CDR2 from the germline V gene are KGHSH and LQKENI. The CDR3 loop is CASSPPTPPYEQYF. The CDR3 DNA reads as TGTGCCAGCTCACCACCGACTCCCCCCTACGAGCAGTACTTC. The full variable domain, rest sourced from reference TRBV18 and TRBJ2-7, is NAGVMQNPRHLVRRRGQEARLRCSPMKGHSHVYWYRQLPEEGLKFMVYLQKENIIDESGMPKERFSAEFPKEGPSILRIQQVVRGDSAAYFCASSPPTPPYEQYFGPGTRLTVT.

The chain carries TRBV18 and TRBJ2-7; D remains ambiguous. The CDR3 extends over 12 amino acids. V was cut by 2 bases and J by 5 bases, with 7 bases left in between. Germline V CDR1 and CDR2: KGHSH, LQKENI. In DNA, the CDR3 is TGTGCCAGCTCACCAGGGTCCCACGAGCAGTACTTC. This gives the protein CASSPGSHEQYF.

V gene TRBV7-6 combines with J gene TRBJ2-5; 8 bases fit TRBD2. This CDR3 has 16 residues. Germline values: CDR1 SGHVS, CDR2 FNYEAQ. V shed 5 bases, J shed 4 bases, and the junction held 12 bases outside the gene matches. CDR3 sequence: CASSLSMAGGRETQYF. In DNA form, the CDR3 reads TGTGCCAGCAGCCTTAGCATGGCGGGGGGCAGAGAGACCCAGTACTTC.

The rearrangement joins TRBV29-1 to TRBJ2-5, with D possibly being TRBD1 or TRBD2 (5 bases each). Deletions cut 4 bases from V and 5 bases from J, with 11 bases between. From germline, CDR1 is SQVTM and CDR2 ANQGSEA. The CDR3 covers 12 residues. Written as DNA, the CDR3 is TGCAGCGTTGGGGGCGGACTGGAGACCCAGTACTTC. It codes for CSVGGGLETQYF.

This clone was observed once. V gene TRBV5-1 combines with J gene TRBJ1-5; D gene ambiguous. Germline-derived CDR1 and CDR2 are SGHRS and YFSETQ. The CDR3 is 16 residues long. V shed 2 bases and J shed 0 bases, with 12 bases lying between them. CDR3 nucleotide sequence: TGCGCCAGCAGCTTCGGACCGCCATATAGCAATCAGCCCCAGCATTTT. The encoded protein is CASSFGPPYSNQPQHF.

This sequence joins TRBV6-1 and TRBJ2-1; 14 nucleotides line up with TRBD2. The CDR3 contains 14 residues. J was trimmed by 6 bases and V by 7 bases; bases with no gene match: 2. In germline, CDR1 is MNHNS, CDR2 SASEGT. As DNA, the CDR3 is TGTGCCAGCATGGGACTAGCGGGGGCCAATGAGCAGTTCTTC. Translating it yields CASMGLAGANEQFF.

The rearrangement uses TRBV14 and TRBJ2-7; D is ambiguous. CDR1 and CDR2 (germline): SGHDN, FVKESK. The CDR3 loop spans 13 amino acids. The V end was cut by 2 bases, the J end by 5 bases, with 10 bases between. The CDR3 protein is CASSQRRSDEQYF. In nucleotides, the CDR3 is TGTGCCAGCAGCCAACGCAGGTCCGACGAGCAGTACTTC.

This clone was detected only once. This chain joins TRBV6-1 and TRBJ1-3; no definite D call. The CDR3 covers 14 residues. Germline V gene sequence: CDR1 MNHNS, CDR2 SASEGT. Trimming stripped 2 bases from V and 4 bases from J, with 9 bases between. CDR3 sequence (DNA): TGTGCCAGCAGTGAATTGGTGAAAGGAAACACCATATATTTT. Translation: CASSELVKGNTIYF.

This chain links TRBV5-1 with TRBJ2-3; 9 nucleotides match TRBD2. CDR1 and CDR2 (germline): SGHRS, YFSETQ. The V gene end was trimmed by 1 base and the J gene end by 3 bases; junction bases not matched to a gene: 3. The CDR3 loop spans 15 amino acids. CDR3 sequence reads: CASSLSGGWTDTQYF. CDR3 DNA: TGCGCCAGCAGCTTGAGCGGGGGGTGGACAGATACGCAGTATTTT.

The genes are TRBV5-5 and TRBJ2-2; D tentatively reads TRBD1 or TRBD2 (5 bases each). Germline V gene data show CDR1 as SGHKS and CDR2 as YYEKEE (reference sequence). The ends were cut back, 0 bases at V and 4 bases at J, with 10 bases in the middle. The CDR3 contains 15 residues. The CDR3 loop reads CASSLVAGSTGELFF. CDR3 nucleotides: TGTGCCAGCAGCTTGGTGGCAGGGAGCACCGGGGAGCTGTTTTTT.

This chain joins TRBV2 and TRBJ1-3; D is unclear. V was shortened by 2 bases and J by 0 bases, with 8 bases between the two germline ends. The CDR3 has 15 residues. Germline-derived CDR1 and CDR2 are SNHLY and FYNNEI. CDR3 amino acids: CASSESDFSGNTIYF. The DNA of the CDR3 is TGTGCCAGCAGTGAATCTGACTTCTCTGGAAACACCATATATTTT.